This T cell receptor (beta chain) was obtained from a study of cytomegalovirus exposure and HLA in healthy donors. Study-level background: In an early release, HLA-typed donors contributed tens of millions of unique TCR sequences.

As to this clone: Its antigen is unidentified.

Findings and limits, study-wide: Earlier analysis yielded a pattern in which most TCR beta V segments were productive about 90% or about 30% of the time. A later analysis reported that several of the most significant clusters appeared to be linked to common viral pathogens, among them Epstein-Barr virus. Later work showed greater clonal expansion in HLA-associated TCR beta chains than in equally common others.

Vbeta (60) and Jbeta (13) primers were used in the PCR. Only in-frame clones appear in the TCRdb table, and some are missing; sequencing was by immunoSEQ multiplex PCR. The sample contains under 200,000 clones, roughly four fifths of which appear only once. The ends were cut back, 5 bases at V and 7 bases at J, with 14 bases in the middle. The CDR3 loop spans 13 amino acids. CDR1 is SEHNR, CDR2 FQNEAQ, per germline (reference sequence). What was sequenced was PBMCs. The sequence derives from a young woman in good health and CMV-seronegative. V gene TRBV7-9 combines with J gene TRBJ1-1; no definite D call. The CDR3 DNA sequence: TGTGCCAGCAGCGCCGCTTGGCCCATTGAAGCTTTCTTT. Amino acids: CASSAAWPIEAFF.